At least ten counts were recorded for the clone carrying this T cell receptor (beta chain). The sample belongs to a study of T cells in Graves' hyperthyroidism and ophthalmopathy. Amplified regions were TCR beta CDR3 sequences from RNA transcripts. During a first-round RT-PCR of the TCR CDR3, the HTBI primer set was used. TCRdb used MiXCR to reprocess the multiplex PCR reads, holding one entry per CDR3 protein. Among over 500,000 distinct CDR3 sequences listed, 11% to 15% were seen once. The germline gives CDR1 MNHEY, CDR2 SVGAGI. The germline V and J ends were trimmed by 2 bases and 1 base, with 11 bases remaining between them. This CDR3 comprises 15 residues.

The V gene is TRBV6-5, the J gene TRBJ1-1; D remains ambiguous. The sample taken for sequencing was blood. This TCR derives from a woman aged 40-49 years with Graves' hyperthyroidism. Written as DNA, the CDR3 is TGTGCCAGCAGTTACGGAAGGGCAAAGAACACTGAAGCTTTCTTT. This sequence encodes CASSYGRAKNTEAFF.